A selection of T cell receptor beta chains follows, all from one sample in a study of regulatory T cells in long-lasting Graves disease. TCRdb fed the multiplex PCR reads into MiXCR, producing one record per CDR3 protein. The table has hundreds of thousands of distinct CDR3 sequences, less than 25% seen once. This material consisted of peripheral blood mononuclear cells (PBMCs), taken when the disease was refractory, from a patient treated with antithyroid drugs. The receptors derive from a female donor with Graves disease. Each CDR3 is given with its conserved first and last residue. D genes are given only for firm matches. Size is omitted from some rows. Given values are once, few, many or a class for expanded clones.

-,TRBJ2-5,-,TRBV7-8,CATRGGGGRRETQYF,TGTGCCACCCGAGGGGGTGGCGGGAGAAGGGAGACCCAGTACTTC
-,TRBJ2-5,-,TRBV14,CASSPRGWMGETQYF,TGTGCCAGCAGCCCGAGGGGTTGGATGGGAGAGACCCAGTACTTC
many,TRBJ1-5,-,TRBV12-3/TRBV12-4,CASSFFGWQPQHF,TGTGCCAGCAGTTTTTTTGGGTGGCAGCCCCAGCATTTT
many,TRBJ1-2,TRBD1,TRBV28,CASRLTGGQGSYGYTF,TGTGCCAGCAGGTTGACAGGGGGTCAGGGTAGCTATGGCTACACCTTC
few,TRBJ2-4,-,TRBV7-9,CASSPPTDGPKNIQYF,TGTGCCAGCAGCCCCCCCACGGACGGACCCAAAAACATTCAGTACTTC
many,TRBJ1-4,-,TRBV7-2,CASSSQGVSSEKLFF,TGTGCCAGCAGCTCGCAGGGAGTTTCGTCCGAAAAACTGTTTTTT
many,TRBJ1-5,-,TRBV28,CASSPPGGMNQPQHF,TGTGCCAGCAGTCCCCCGGGGGGGATGAATCAGCCCCAGCATTTT
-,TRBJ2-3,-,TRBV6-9,CASSYSKTSTDTQYF,TGTGCCAGCAGTTACTCGAAGACAAGCACAGATACGCAGTATTTT
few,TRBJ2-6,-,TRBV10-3,CAISDPDNSGANVLTF,TGTGCCATCAGTGATCCCGACAACTCTGGGGCCAACGTCCTGACTTTC
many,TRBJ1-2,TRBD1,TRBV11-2,CASSYTGAAFGYTF,TGTGCCAGCAGTTATACAGGGGCCGCCTTCGGCTACACCTTC
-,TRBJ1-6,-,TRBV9,CASSGLDRTSPLHF,TGTGCCAGCAGCGGACTGGACAGAACATCACCCCTCCACTTT
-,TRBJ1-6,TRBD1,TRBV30,CAWSAGTALSPLHF,TGTGCCTGGAGCGCCGGGACAGCACTCTCACCCCTCCACTTT
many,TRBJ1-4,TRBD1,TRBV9,CASSVEGTANEKLFF,TGTGCCAGCAGCGTAGAAGGGACAGCAAATGAAAAACTGTTTTTT
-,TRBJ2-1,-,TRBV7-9,CASSLEVSYNEQFF,TGTGCCAGCAGCTTAGAGGTCAGCTACAATGAGCAGTTCTTC
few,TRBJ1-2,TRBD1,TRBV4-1,CASSLRQGDFYGYTF,TGCGCCAGCAGCTTACGACAGGGAGATTTCTATGGCTACACCTTC
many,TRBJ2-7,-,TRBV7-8,CASSPREGARVEQYF,TGTGCCAGCAGCCCCAGGGAGGGGGCGCGGGTCGAGCAGTACTTC
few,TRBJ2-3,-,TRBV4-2,CASSQDGGYTQYF,TGTGCCAGCAGCCAAGATGGTGGTTATACGCAGTATTTT
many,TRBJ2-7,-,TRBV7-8,CASSLEVGVGYF,TGTGCCAGCAGCTTAGAAGTGGGAGTGGGGTACTTC
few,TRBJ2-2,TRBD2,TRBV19,CASSIDQGSGAASELFF,TGTGCCAGTAGTATAGATCAGGGTAGCGGGGCAGCGTCGGAGCTGTTTTTT
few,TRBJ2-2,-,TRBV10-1,CASSGQGLTGELFF,TGCGCCAGCAGTGGACAGGGACTCACCGGGGAGCTGTTTTTT
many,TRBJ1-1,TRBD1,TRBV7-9,CASSPQGDTEAFF,TGTGCCAGCAGCCCCCAGGGGGACACTGAAGCTTTCTTT
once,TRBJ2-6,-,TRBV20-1,CSARDRVPASGANVLTF,TGCAGTGCTAGAGATCGGGTGCCGGCCTCTGGGGCCAACGTCCTGACTTTC
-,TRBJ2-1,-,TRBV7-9,CASSLVGFDNEQFF,TGTGCCAGCAGCTTAGTCGGGTTTGACAATGAGCAGTTCTTC
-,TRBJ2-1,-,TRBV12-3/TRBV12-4,CASSFSGVEFNEQFF,TGTGCCAGCAGTTTCTCGGGAGTAGAATTCAATGAGCAGTTCTTC
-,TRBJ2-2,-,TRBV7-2,CVSSLGSVTGELFF,TGTGTCAGCAGCTTAGGAAGCGTTACCGGGGAGCTGTTTTTT
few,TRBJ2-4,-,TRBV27,CASSAPGYGGNIQYF,TGTGCCAGCAGTGCACCGGGCTATGGAGGAAACATTCAGTACTTC
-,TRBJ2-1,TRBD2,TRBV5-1,CASSLDVRLAGSNEQFF,TGCGCCAGCAGCTTGGATGTGAGACTAGCGGGATCTAATGAGCAGTTCTTC
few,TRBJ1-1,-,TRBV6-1,CASRYGPEVTEAFF,TGTGCCAGCAGGTATGGACCGGAGGTCACTGAAGCTTTCTTT
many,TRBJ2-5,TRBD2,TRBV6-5,CASSSSGRGETQYF,TGTGCCAGCAGTTCTAGCGGGAGGGGAGAGACCCAGTACTTC
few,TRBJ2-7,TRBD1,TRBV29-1,CSVESGGTYEQYF,TGCAGCGTCGAGTCAGGGGGAACCTACGAGCAGTACTTC
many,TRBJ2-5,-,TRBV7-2,CASTRTAHQETQYF,TGTGCCAGCACCAGGACAGCACACCAAGAGACCCAGTACTTC
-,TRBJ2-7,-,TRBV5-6,CASSLLGVEYEQYF,TGTGCCAGCAGCTTGTTGGGGGTGGAGTACGAGCAGTACTTC
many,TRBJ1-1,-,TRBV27,CASVSYTEAFF,TGTGCCAGCGTAAGTTATACTGAAGCTTTCTTT
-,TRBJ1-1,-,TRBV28,CASRQGYGGTEAFF,TGTGCCAGCAGACAAGGGTATGGAGGCACTGAAGCTTTCTTT
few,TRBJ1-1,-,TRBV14,CASSQVDTVFTEAFF,TGTGCCAGCAGCCAAGTGGACACCGTATTTACTGAAGCTTTCTTT
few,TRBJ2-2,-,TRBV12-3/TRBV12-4,CASSPDRFGTGELFF,TGTGCCAGCAGCCCCGACAGGTTCGGCACCGGGGAGCTGTTTTTT
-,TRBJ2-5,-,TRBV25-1,CASSEYTGGGETQYF,TGTGCCAGCAGTGAATATACGGGGGGCGGGGAGACCCAGTACTTC
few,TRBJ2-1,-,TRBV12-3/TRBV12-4,CASSGVGAYNEQFF,TGTGCCAGCAGTGGGGTGGGGGCCTACAATGAGCAGTTCTTC
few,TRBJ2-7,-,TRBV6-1,CANSLSGGPSYEQYF,TGTGCCAACAGCCTTAGCGGAGGACCCTCCTACGAGCAGTACTTC
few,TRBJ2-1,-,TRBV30,CAGVKRAAGEQFF,TGTGCCGGAGTTAAAAGAGCAGCAGGTGAGCAGTTCTTC
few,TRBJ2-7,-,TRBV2,CASSPLIYEQYF,TGTGCCAGCAGCCCTTTGATATACGAGCAGTACTTC
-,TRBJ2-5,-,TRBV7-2,CASSQMGSGETQYF,TGTGCCAGCAGTCAGATGGGGTCGGGGGAGACCCAGTACTTC
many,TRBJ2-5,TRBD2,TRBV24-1,CATSEATSAQETQYF,TGTGCCACCAGTGAGGCTACTAGCGCCCAAGAGACCCAGTACTTC
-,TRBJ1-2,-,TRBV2,CARAALNYGYTF,TGTGCCCGCGCGGCGCTTAACTATGGCTACACCTTC
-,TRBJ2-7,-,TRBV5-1,CASSLGQATYEQYF,TGCGCCAGCAGCTTGGGACAGGCCACCTACGAGCAGTACTTC
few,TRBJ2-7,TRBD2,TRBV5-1,CASSFGTSFYEQYF,TGCGCCAGCAGCTTCGGGACTAGTTTCTACGAGCAGTACTTC
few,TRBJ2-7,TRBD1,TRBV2,CASRPGTGSNEQYF,TGTGCCAGCAGACCCGGGACAGGGAGCAACGAGCAGTACTTC
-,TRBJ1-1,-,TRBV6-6,CASSYSTANTEAFF,TGTGCCAGCAGTTACTCGACGGCGAACACTGAAGCTTTCTTT
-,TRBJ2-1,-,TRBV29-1,CSVGPSVDSSYNEQFF,TGCAGCGTTGGGCCTAGCGTCGATAGCTCCTACAATGAGCAGTTCTTC
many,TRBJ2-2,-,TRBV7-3,CASSHNMDGGELFF,TGTGCCAGCAGCCATAACATGGACGGCGGGGAGCTGTTTTTT
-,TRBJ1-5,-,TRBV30,CAWSRTDGQPQHF,TGTGCCTGGAGTCGGACAGACGGTCAGCCCCAGCATTTT
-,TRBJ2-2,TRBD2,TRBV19,CASRISGRPTGELFF,TGTGCCAGTAGGATTAGCGGGAGGCCCACCGGGGAGCTGTTTTTT